The T cell receptor beta chain described here comes from a study of T cell responses to AZD1222 COVID-19 vaccine. Study as a whole: Second doses at about 4 or about 12 weeks were pooled. Study results and caveats: Repertoires were sampled only after the peak T cell response.

In the case of this clone: The antigen is not known.

V dropped 4 bases and J dropped 7 bases, with 16 bases sitting between them. In germline, CDR1 is MNHEY, CDR2 SVGAGI. The CDR3 covers 14 residues. Sequencing used immunoSEQ multiplex PCR; TCRdb keeps in-frame clones, though not all of them. The sample includes more than 120,000 clones, under 95% of them seen just once. This TCR came from an adult in good health. Sequenced material: peripheral blood, taken on day 0 of AZD1222 vaccination. The chain employs TRBV6-5 and TRBJ1-1; the D gene is possibly TRBD1 (5 bases). CDR3 nucleotides: TGTGCCAGCAGTTCCAACCGGGGCCGTTTTGAAGCTTTCTTT. Translation gives CASSSNRGRFEAFF.